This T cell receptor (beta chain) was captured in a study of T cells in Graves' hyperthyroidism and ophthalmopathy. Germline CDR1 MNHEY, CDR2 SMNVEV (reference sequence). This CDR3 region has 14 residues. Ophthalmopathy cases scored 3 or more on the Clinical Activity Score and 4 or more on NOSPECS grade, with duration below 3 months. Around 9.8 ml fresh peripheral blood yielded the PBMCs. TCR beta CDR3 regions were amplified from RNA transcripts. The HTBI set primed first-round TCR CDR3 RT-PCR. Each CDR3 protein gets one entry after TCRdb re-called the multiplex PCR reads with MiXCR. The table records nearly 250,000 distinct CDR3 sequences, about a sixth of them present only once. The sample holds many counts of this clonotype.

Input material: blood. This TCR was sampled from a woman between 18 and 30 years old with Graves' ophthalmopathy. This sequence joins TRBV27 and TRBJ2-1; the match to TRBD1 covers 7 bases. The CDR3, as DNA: TGTGCTCCCCTAAGGGACAGCTCCTACAATGAGCAGTTCTTC. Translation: CAPLRDSSYNEQFF.